This is a list of T cell receptor beta chains from one sample in a study of spatial heterogeneity in lung cancer. Each CDR3 protein is one row after TCRdb ran MiXCR on the 5' RACE reads. This table has 75,000 or so distinct CDR3 sequences, about 8.5% appearing once. The source material was PBMCs, sampled at surgery. The receptors stem from a male donor with early-stage non-small cell lung cancer. The CDR3 runs from the conserved cysteine through the conserved F or W. Fields, in order: V gene, clone size, D gene, J gene, CDR3 protein. The D gene is left open where the match is weak. Clone size, where shown, is once, few, many, or a class for clones that have expanded.

V: TRBV20-1; size: .; D: TRBD2; J: TRBJ2-7; CDR3: CSAPILLAGDFGQYF
V: TRBV29-1; size: few; D: .; J: TRBJ1-4; CDR3: CSVGGAATNEKLFF
V: TRBV5-1; size: many; D: .; J: TRBJ1-6; CDR3: CASSLGPHSPLHF
V: TRBV4-3; size: many; D: .; J: TRBJ1-3; CDR3: CASSQLDISNTIYF
V: TRBV20-1; size: few; D: .; J: TRBJ1-1; CDR3: CSARAGAAEAFF
V: TRBV5-1; size: few; D: TRBD2; J: TRBJ2-7; CDR3: CASSWGLAGTYEQYF
V: TRBV28; size: many; D: TRBD2; J: TRBJ2-2; CDR3: CASSLTSGTHGELFF
V: TRBV6-6; size: few; D: TRBD1; J: TRBJ2-2; CDR3: CASSYGPRTGRTGELFF
V: TRBV9; size: many; D: .; J: TRBJ1-4; CDR3: CASSVDPPGGGEEKLFF
V: TRBV12-3/TRBV12-4; size: .; D: TRBD2; J: TRBJ2-7; CDR3: CASTPEAGVSSYEQYF
V: TRBV7-9; size: few; D: TRBD2; J: TRBJ2-2; CDR3: CASSFTGGPTGELFF
V: TRBV12-3/TRBV12-4; size: few; D: TRBD1; J: TRBJ2-5; CDR3: CASSSGGETQYF
V: TRBV5-4; size: few; D: TRBD1; J: TRBJ2-1; CDR3: CASSVGQGYEQFF
V: TRBV29-1; size: many; D: TRBD2; J: TRBJ2-3; CDR3: CSVVAGGTDTQYF
V: TRBV7-9; size: few; D: .; J: TRBJ2-7; CDR3: CASSRPGTLREQYF
V: TRBV20-1; size: many; D: TRBD2; J: TRBJ2-3; CDR3: CSARERPGSGRTQYF
V: TRBV5-1; size: many; D: .; J: TRBJ1-2; CDR3: CASSLAGILYGYTF